This T cell receptor (beta chain) came from a study of a mutant IDH1 vaccine in newly diagnosed glioma. Study-level information: The first vaccination came 4-6 weeks after radiotherapy alone, or with temozolomide cycles.

V shed 0 bases and J shed 4 bases, with 13 bases lying between them. Per germline, CDR1 SGDLS and CDR2 YYNGEE. This CDR3 is built from 15 residues. Profiled with immunoSEQ multiplex PCR; TCRdb holds only in-frame clones, not every one. This sample yields over 10,000 clones, of which roughly 72% are seen a single time; less than 5% belongs to the top ten. Notes on this clone: The antigen remains undetermined.

The time point here: week 47, end of study. Each dose delivered 300 ug of mutant IDH1 20-mer peptide subcutaneously with imiquimod. The sequence was collected from a woman in her 40s with glioma. The rearrangement joins TRBV9 to TRBJ2-5; D call uncertain. The starting material was PBMCs, obtained from a glioma patient whose treatment included an IDH1 peptide vaccine. The CDR3 here is CASSVAIKARETQYF. CDR3 nucleotides: TGTGCCAGCAGCGTAGCTATCAAGGCGCGAGAGACCCAGTACTTC.